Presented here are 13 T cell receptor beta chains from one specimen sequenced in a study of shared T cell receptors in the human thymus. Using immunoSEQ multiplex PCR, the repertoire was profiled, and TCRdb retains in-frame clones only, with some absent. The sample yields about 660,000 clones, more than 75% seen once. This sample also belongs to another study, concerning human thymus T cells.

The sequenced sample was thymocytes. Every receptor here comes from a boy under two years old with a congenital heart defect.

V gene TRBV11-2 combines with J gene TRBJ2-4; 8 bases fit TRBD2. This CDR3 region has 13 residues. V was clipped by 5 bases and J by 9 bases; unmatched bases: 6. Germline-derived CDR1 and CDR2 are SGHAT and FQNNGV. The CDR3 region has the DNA TGTGCCAGCAGCCCCCGGGGGGGGATCATTCAGTACTTC. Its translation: CASSPRGGIIQYF.

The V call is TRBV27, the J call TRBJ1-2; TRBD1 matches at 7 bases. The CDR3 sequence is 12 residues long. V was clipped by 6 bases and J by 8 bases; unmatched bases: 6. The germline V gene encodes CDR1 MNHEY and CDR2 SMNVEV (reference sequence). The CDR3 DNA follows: TGTGCCAGCAGCCCGACAGGGTTCGGCTACACCTTC. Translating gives CASSPTGFGYTF.

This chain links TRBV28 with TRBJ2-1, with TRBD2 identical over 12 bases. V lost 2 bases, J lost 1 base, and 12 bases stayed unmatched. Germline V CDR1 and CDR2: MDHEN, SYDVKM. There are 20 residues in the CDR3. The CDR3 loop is CASSLALLAGGPLSYNEQFF. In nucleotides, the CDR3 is TGTGCCAGCAGTTTAGCCCTCCTAGCGGGAGGGCCCCTTTCCTACAATGAGCAGTTCTTC.

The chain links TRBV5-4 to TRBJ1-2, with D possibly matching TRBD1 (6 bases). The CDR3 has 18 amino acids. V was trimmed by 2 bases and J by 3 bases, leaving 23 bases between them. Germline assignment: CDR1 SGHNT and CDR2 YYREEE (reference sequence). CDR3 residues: CASSLTMPLNPGDYGYTF. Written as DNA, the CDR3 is TGTGCCAGCAGCTTAACTATGCCCTTAAATCCAGGGGACTATGGCTACACCTTC.

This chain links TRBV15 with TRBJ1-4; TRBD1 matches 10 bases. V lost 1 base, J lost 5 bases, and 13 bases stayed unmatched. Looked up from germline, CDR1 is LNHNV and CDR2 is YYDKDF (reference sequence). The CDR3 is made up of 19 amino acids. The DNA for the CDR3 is TGTGCCACCAGCAGAGGTGAGATAGAGACAGGGGGCAGGAATGAAAAACTGTTTTTT. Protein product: CATSRGEIETGGRNEKLFF.

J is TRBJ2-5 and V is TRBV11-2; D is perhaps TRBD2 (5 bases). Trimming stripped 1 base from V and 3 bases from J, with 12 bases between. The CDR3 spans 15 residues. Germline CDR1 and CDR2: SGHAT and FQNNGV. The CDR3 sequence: CASSLAVAPEETQYF. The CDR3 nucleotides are TGTGCCAGCAGCTTAGCCGTAGCGCCTGAAGAGACCCAGTACTTC.

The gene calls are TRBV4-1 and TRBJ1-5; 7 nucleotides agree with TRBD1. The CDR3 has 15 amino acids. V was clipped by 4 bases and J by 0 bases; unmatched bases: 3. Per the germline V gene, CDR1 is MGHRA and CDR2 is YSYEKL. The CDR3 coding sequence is TGCGCCAGCAGCCTCCAGGGGGATAGCAATCAGCCCCAGCATTTT. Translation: CASSLQGDSNQPQHF.

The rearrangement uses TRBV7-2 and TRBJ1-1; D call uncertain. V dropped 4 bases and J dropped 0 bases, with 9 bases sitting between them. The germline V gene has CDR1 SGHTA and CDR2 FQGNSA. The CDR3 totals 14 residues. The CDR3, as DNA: TGTGCCAGCAGCTCTCCCGGGATGAACACTGAAGCTTTCTTT. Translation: CASSSPGMNTEAFF.

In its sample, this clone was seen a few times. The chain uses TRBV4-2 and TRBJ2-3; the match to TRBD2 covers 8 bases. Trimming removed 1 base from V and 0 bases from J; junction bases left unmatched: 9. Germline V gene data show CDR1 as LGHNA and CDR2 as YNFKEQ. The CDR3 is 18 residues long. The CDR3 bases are TGTGCCAGCAGCCAAGGGTGGGGAATAGCGGGGAGCACAGATACGCAGTATTTT. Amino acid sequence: CASSQGWGIAGSTDTQYF.

CDR3 coding DNA: TGTGCCAGCAGTAATCAGGGGAAAAACATTCAGTACTTC. This sequence encodes CASSNQGKNIQYF. The V and J genes are TRBV6-6 and TRBJ2-4, with D possibly being TRBD1 (6 bases). Germline V gene sequence: CDR1 MNHNY, CDR2 SVGAGI (reference sequence). Trimming took off 5 bases at V and 4 bases at J, with 9 bases between the two ends. The CDR3 runs to 13 residues.

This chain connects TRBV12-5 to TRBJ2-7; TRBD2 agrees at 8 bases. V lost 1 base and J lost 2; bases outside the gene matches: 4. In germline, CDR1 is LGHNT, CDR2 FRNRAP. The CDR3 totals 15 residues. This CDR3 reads CASGLGGGLAYEQYF. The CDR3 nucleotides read TGTGCTAGTGGTTTGGGAGGGGGACTAGCCTACGAGCAGTACTTC.

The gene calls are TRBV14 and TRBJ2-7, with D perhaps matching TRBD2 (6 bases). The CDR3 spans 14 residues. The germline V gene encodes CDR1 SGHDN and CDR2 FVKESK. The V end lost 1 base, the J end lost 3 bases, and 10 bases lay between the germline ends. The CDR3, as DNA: TGTGCCAGCAGCCAAGCAGGAGGGATCTACGAGCAGTACTTC. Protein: CASSQAGGIYEQYF. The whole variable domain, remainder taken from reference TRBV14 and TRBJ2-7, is EAGVTQFPSHSVIEKGQTVTLRCDPISGHDNLYWYRRVMGKEIKFLLHFVKESKQDESGMPNNRFLAERTGGTYSTLKVQPAELEDSGVYFCASSQAGGIYEQYFGPGTRLTVT.

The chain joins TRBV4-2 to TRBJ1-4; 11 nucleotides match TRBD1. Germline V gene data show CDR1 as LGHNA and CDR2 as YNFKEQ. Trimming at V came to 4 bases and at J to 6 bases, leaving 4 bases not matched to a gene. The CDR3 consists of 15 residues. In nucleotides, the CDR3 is TGTGCCAGCAGCCGGCCGGGACAGGGGGATGAAAAACTGTTTTTT. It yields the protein CASSRPGQGDEKLFF.